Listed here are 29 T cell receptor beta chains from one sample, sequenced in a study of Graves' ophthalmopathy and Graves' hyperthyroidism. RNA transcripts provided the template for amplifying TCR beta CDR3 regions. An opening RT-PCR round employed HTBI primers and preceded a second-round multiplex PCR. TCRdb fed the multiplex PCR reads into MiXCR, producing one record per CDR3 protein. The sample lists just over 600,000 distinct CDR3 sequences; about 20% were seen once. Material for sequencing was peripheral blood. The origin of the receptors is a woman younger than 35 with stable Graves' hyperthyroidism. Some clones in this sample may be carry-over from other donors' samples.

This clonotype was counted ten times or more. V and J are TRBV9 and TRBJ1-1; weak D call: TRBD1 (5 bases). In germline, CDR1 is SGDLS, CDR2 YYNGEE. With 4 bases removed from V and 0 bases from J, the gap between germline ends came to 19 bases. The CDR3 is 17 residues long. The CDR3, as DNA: TGTGCCAGCAGCCCCCTGGAGGGGCGCAGGATGAACACTGAAGCTTTCTTT. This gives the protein CASSPLEGRRMNTEAFF.

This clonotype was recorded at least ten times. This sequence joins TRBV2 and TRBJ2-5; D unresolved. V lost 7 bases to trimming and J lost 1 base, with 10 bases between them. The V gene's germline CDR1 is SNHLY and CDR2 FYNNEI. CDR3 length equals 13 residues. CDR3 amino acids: CASIIPFQETQYF. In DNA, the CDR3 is TGTGCCAGCATCATCCCTTTCCAAGAGACCCAGTACTTC. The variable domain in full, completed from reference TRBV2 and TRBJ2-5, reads EPEVTQTPSHQVTQMGQEVILRCVPISNHLYFYWYRQILGQKVEFLVSFYNNEISEKSEIFDDQFSVERPDGSNFTLKIRSTKLEDSAMYFCASIIPFQETQYFGPGTRLLVL.

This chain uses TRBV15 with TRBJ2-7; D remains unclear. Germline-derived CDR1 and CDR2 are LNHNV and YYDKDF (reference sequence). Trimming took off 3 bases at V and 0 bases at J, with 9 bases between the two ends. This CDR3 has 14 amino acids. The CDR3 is CATSRSASSYEQYF. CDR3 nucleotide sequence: TGTGCCACCAGCAGGTCAGCAAGCTCCTACGAGCAGTACTTC.

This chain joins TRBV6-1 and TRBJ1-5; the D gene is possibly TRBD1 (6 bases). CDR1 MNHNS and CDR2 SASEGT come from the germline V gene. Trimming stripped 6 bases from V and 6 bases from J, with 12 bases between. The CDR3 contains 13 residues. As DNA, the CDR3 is TGTGCCAGCAGGTCCACAGGGCCTCAGCCCCAGCATTTT. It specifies CASRSTGPQPQHF.

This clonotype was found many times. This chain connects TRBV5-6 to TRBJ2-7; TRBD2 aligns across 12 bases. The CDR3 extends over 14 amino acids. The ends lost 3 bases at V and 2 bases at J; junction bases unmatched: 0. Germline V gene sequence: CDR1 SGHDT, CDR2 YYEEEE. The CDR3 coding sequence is TGTGCCAGCAGCTGGACTAGCGGGACCTACGAGCAGTACTTC. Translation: CASSWTSGTYEQYF. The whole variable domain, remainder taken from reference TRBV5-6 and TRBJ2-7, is DAGVTQSPTHLIKTRGQQVTLRCSPKSGHDTVSWYQQALGQGPQFIFQYYEEEERQRGNFPDRFSGHQFPNYSSELNVNALLLGDSALYLCASSWTSGTYEQYFGPGTRLTVT.

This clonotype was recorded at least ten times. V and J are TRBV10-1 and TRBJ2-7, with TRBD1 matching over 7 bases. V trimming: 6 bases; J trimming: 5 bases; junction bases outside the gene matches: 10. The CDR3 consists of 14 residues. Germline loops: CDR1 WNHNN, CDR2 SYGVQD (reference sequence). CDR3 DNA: TGCGCCAGCAGCCAGACAGGGTTCTCGGACGAGCAGTACTTC. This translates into CASSQTGFSDEQYF.

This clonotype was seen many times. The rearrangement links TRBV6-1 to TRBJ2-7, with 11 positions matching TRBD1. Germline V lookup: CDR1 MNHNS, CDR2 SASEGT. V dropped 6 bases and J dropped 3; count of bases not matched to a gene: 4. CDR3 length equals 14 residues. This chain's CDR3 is CASSGQGADYEQYF. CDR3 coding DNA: TGTGCCAGCAGCGGACAGGGGGCGGACTACGAGCAGTACTTC.

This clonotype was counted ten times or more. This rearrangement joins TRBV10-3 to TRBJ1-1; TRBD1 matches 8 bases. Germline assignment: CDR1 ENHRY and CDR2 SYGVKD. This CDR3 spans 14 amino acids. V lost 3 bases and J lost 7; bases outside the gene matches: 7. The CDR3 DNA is TGTGCCATCAGTGATCAGGGGGCGGTAGATGAAGCTTTCTTT. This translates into CAISDQGAVDEAFF.

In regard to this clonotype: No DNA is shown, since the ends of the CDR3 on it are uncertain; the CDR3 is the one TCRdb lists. This CDR3 is CASSPFGSGEQYF. The chain uses TRBV18 and TRBJ2-7. The germline gives CDR1 KGHSH, CDR2 LQKENI. The CDR3 length is 13 residues, termini included.

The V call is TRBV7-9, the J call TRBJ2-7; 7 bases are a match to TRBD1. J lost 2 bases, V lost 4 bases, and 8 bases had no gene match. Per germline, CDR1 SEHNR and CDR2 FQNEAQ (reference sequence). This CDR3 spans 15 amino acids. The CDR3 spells CASSSDREVPYEQYF. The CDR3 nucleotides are TGTGCCAGCAGCTCCGACAGGGAAGTTCCCTACGAGCAGTACTTC.

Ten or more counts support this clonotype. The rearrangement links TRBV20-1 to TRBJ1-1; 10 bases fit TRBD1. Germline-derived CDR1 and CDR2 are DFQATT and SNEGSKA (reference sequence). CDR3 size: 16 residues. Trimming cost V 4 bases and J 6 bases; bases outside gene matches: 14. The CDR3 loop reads CSANPGGGQGTPEAFF. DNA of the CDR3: TGCAGTGCTAACCCTGGTGGGGGACAGGGGACCCCTGAAGCTTTCTTT.

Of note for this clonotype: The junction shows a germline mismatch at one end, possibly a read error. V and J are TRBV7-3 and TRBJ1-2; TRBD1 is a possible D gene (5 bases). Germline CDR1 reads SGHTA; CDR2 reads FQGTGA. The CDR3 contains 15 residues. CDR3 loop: CASSLGPVQAYGYTF. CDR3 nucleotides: TGTGCCAGCAGCTTGGGGCCCGTACAGGCCTATGGTTACACCTTC.

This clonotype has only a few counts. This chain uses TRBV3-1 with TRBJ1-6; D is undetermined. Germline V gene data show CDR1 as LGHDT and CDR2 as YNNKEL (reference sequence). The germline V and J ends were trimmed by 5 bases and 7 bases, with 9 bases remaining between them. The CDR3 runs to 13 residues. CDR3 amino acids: CASSDTPNSPLHF. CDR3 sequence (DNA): TGTGCCAGCAGCGACACCCCGAATTCACCCCTCCACTTT. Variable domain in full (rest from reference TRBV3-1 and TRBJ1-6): DTAVSQTPKYLVTQMGNDKSIKCEQNLGHDTMYWYKQDSKKFLKIMFSYNNKELIINETVPNRFSPKSPDKAHLNLHINSLELGDSAVYFCASSDTPNSPLHFGNGTRLTVT.

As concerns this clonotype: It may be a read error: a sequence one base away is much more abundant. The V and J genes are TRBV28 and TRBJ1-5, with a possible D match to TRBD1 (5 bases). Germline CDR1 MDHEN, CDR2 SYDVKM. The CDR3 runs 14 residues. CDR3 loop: CSSSFLGSGQPQHF. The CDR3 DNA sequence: TGTTCCAGCAGTTTCCTCGGGTCAGGGCAGCCCCAGCATTTT.

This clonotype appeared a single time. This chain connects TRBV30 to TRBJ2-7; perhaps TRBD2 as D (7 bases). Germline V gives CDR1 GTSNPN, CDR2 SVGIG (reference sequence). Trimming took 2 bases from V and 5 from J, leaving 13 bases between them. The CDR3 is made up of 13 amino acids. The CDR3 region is CAWSHPRGHEQYF. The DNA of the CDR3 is TGTGCCTGGAGTCACCCGCGGGGGCACGAGCAGTACTTC.

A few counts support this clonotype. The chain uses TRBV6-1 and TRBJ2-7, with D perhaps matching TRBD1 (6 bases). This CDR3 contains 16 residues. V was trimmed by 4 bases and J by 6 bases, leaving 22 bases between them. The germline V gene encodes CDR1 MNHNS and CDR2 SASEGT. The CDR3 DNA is TGTGCCAGCAGTGCCCACACCGGGACAAGGGGGTCCGAGCAGTACTTC. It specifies CASSAHTGTRGSEQYF.

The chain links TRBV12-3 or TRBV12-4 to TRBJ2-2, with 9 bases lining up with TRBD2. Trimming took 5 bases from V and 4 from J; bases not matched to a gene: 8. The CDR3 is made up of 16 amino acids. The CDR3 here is CASSPEAGGFTGELFF. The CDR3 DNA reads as TGTGCCAGCAGTCCTGAGGCGGGAGGGTTCACCGGGGAGCTGTTTTTT.

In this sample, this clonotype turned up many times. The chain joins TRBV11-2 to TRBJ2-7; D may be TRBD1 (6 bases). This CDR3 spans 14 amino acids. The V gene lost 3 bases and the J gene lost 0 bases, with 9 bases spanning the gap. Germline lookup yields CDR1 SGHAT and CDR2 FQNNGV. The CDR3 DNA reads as TGTGCCAGCAGCTTCGGCAGGGGCTCCTACGAGCAGTACTTC. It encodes CASSFGRGSYEQYF. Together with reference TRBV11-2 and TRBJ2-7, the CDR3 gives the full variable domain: EAGVAQSPRYKIIEKRQSVAFWCNPISGHATLYWYQQILGQGPKLLIQFQNNGVVDDSQLPKDRFSAERLKGVDSTLKIQPAKLEDSAVYLCASSFGRGSYEQYFGPGTRLTVT.

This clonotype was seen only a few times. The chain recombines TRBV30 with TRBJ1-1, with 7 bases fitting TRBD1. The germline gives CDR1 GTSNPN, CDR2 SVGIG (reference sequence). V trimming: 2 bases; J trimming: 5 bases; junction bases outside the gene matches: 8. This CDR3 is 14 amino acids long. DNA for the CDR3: TGTGCCTGGAGTTTAACTATACAGGGGACTGAAGCTTTCTTT. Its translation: CAWSLTIQGTEAFF.

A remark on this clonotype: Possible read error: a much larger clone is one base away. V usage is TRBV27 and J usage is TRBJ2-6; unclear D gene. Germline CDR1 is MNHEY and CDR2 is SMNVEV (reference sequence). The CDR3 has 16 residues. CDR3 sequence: CAISGDASSGANVLTF. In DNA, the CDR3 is TGTGCCATCAGTGGAGATGCTAGCTCTGGGGCCAACGTCCTGACTTTC.

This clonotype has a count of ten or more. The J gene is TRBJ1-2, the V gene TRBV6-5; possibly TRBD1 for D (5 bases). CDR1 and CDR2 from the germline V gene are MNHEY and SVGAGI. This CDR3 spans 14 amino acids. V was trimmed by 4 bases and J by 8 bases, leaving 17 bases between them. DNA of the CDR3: TGTGCCAGCAGTTTACTAAGGGGAGCGCGCGGCTACACCTTC. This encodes CASSLLRGARGYTF.

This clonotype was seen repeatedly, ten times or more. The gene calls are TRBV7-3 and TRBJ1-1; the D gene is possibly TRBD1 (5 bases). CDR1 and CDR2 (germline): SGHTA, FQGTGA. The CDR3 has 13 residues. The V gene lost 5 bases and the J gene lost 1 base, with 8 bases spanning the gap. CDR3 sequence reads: CASSRQPNTEAFF. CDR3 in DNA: TGTGCCAGCAGCCGACAGCCGAACACTGAAGCTTTCTTT.

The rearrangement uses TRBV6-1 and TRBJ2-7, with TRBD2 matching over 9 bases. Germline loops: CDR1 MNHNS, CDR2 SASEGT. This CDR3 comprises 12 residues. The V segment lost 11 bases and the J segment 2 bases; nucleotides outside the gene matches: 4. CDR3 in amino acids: CASLAGPYEQYF. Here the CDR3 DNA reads TGTGCCTCCCTAGCGGGACCCTACGAGCAGTACTTC.

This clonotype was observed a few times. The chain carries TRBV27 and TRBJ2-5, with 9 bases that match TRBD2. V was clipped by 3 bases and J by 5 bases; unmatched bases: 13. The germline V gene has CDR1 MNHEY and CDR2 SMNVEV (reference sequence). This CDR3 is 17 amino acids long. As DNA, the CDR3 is TGTGCCAGCAGTTTGGGTCGGGCGGGAGGGCCAGGGGAGACCCAGTACTTC. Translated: CASSLGRAGGPGETQYF.

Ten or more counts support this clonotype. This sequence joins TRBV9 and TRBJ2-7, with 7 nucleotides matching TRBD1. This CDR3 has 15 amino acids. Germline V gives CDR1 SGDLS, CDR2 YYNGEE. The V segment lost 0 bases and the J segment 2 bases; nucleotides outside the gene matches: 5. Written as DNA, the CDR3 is TGTGCCAGCAGCGTAGAGTCAGGGGGAGCCTACGAGCAGTACTTC. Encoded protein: CASSVESGGAYEQYF.

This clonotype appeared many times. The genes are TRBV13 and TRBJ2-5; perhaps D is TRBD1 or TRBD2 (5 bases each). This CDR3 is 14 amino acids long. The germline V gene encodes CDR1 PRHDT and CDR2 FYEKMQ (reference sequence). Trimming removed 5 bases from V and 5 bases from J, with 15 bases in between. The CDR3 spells CASSKTGGVETQYF. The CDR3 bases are TGTGCCAGCAGCAAGACTGGGGGAGTTGAGACCCAGTACTTC.

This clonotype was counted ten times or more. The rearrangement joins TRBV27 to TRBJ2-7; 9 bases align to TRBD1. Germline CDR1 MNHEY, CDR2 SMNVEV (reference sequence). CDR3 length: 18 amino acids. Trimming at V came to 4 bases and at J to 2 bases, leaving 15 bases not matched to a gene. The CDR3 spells CASSSAGLRQGVPYEQYF. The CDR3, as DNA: TGTGCCAGCAGTTCCGCCGGTTTACGACAGGGGGTCCCCTACGAGCAGTACTTC.

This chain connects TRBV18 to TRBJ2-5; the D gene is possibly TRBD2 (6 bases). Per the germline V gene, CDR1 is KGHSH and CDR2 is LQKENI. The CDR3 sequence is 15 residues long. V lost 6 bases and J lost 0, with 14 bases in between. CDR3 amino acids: CASSPPGLNQETQYF. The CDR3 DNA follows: TGTGCCAGCTCCCCTCCTGGACTAAACCAAGAGACCCAGTACTTC.

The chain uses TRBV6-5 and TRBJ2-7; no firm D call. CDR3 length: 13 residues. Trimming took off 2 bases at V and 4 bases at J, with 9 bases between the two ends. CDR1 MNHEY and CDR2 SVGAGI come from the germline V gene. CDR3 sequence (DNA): TGTGCCAGCAGTTACGGCCCGACTTACGAGCAGTACTTC. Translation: CASSYGPTYEQYF.